These 17 T cell receptor beta chains originate from one sample sequenced in a study of T-cell reconstitution after alpha-beta-depleted transplantation in children. Unique molecular identifiers were incorporated when the TCRbeta library was constructed. A single record per CDR3 protein comes from TCRdb applying MiXCR to the PCR reads. The sample holds approximately 630,000 distinct CDR3 sequences, around 14% seen once. The source was PBMCs, collected before TCRalphabeta/CD19-depleted stem cell transplant. The receptors derive from a girl aged 2-10 years with congenital amegakaryocytic thrombocytopenia, due to receive a stem cell transplant.

The chain uses TRBV12-5 and TRBJ2-1; 8 bases match TRBD2. V shed 6 bases, J shed 12 bases, and the junction held 4 bases outside the gene matches. CDR1 is LGHNT and CDR2 is FRNRAP in the germline V gene. The CDR3 runs 11 residues. CDR3 amino acids: CASGPGGVQFF. CDR3 nucleotides: TGTGCTAGTGGGCCCGGGGGGGTGCAGTTCTTC.

The chain recombines TRBV5-6 with TRBJ2-3; no clear D. From germline, CDR1 is SGHDT and CDR2 YYEEEE. Trimming removed 2 bases at V and 5 bases at J, with 15 bases between. This CDR3 contains 15 residues. The CDR3 reads CASSFWALSGDTQYF. In nucleotides, the CDR3 is TGTGCCAGCAGCTTCTGGGCACTCTCCGGAGATACGCAGTATTTT.

This clonotype was recorded many times. The chain uses TRBV11-2 and TRBJ2-1; D call uncertain. The CDR3 is made up of 14 amino acids. V gave up 5 bases and J gave up 4 bases, with 12 bases separating them. Looked up from germline, CDR1 is SGHAT and CDR2 is FQNNGV. The CDR3 reads CASSPRLDYNEQFF. The CDR3 bases are TGTGCCAGCAGCCCGAGACTGGATTACAATGAGCAGTTCTTC.

This clonotype was seen at least ten times. The V call is TRBV5-1, the J call TRBJ2-3, with 12 positions matching TRBD2. The CDR3 is 17 residues long. V was clipped by 0 bases and J by 5 bases; unmatched bases: 7. Per the germline V gene, CDR1 is SGHRS and CDR2 is YFSETQ. Here the CDR3 reads CASSLAASGRARDTQYF. Here the CDR3 DNA reads TGCGCCAGCAGCTTGGCCGCTAGCGGGAGGGCCAGAGATACGCAGTATTTT.

The J gene is TRBJ1-2, the V gene TRBV7-2; D is unclear. The CDR3 runs to 14 residues. V was shortened by 2 bases and J by 8 bases, with 15 bases between the two germline ends. CDR1 and CDR2 from the germline V gene are SGHTA and FQGNSA. CDR3 coding DNA: TGTGCCAGCAGCTTATCTAGCAGGCTAGCGGGCTACACCTTC. Translation: CASSLSSRLAGYTF.

This clonotype has only a few counts. This sequence joins TRBV29-1 and TRBJ2-1; D is perhaps TRBD1 (5 bases). V lost 3 bases and J 5 bases, leaving 23 bases between the germline ends. The CDR3 is 17 residues long. Germline V gene lookup returns CDR1 SQVTM and CDR2 ANQGSEA. Written as DNA, the CDR3 is TGCAGCGTTGAGATAGTGGAAGGGGTTCGGTGGGACAATGAGCAGTTCTTC. It encodes CSVEIVEGVRWDNEQFF.

This clonotype was counted many times. This sequence joins TRBV6-5 and TRBJ2-7, with unresolved D. The CDR3 consists of 18 residues. Trimming left V 2 bases short and J 6 bases short, with 26 bases between. Germline V gene sequence: CDR1 MNHEY, CDR2 SVGAGI. The CDR3 sequence: CASSYARQSTKLEVEQYF. The DNA for the CDR3 is TGTGCCAGCAGTTACGCGCGACAATCTACGAAACTTGAGGTCGAGCAGTACTTC.

Ten or more counts support this clonotype. The CDR3: CASSGSGLDGETQYF. The CDR3 coding sequence is TGTGCCAGCAGTGGTTCCGGTTTAGACGGGGAGACCCAGTACTTC. The rearrangement links TRBV2 to TRBJ2-5; D call uncertain. CDR3 length equals 15 residues. Germline CDR1 reads SNHLY; CDR2 reads FYNNEI. V dropped 4 bases and J dropped 5 bases, with 17 bases sitting between them.

In its sample, this clonotype was seen a few times. This chain connects TRBV29-1 to TRBJ1-1; D ambiguous. Trimming took off 7 bases at V and 6 bases at J, with 15 bases between the two ends. Germline values: CDR1 SQVTM, CDR2 ANQGSEA. The CDR3 is 12 amino acids. The CDR3 loop is CSALAAPAEAFF. The CDR3 DNA is TGCAGCGCCCTGGCCGCCCCTGCTGAAGCTTTCTTT.

In its sample, this clonotype was seen many times. The chain uses TRBV5-1 and TRBJ2-3; 9 bases line up with TRBD2. Trimming cost V 2 bases and J 0 bases; bases outside gene matches: 7. This CDR3 has 17 amino acids. The V gene's germline CDR1 is SGHRS and CDR2 YFSETQ. CDR3 sequence: CASSFLAGATSTDTQYF. The CDR3 bases are TGCGCCAGCAGCTTTTTAGCGGGAGCAACTAGCACAGATACGCAGTATTTT.

This clonotype was found many times. This chain uses TRBV18 with TRBJ2-7, with D hard to call. V was pared by 0 bases and J by 0 bases, with 9 bases between. Germline assignment: CDR1 KGHSH and CDR2 LQKENI. This CDR3 has 15 residues. The DNA of the CDR3 is TGTGCCAGCTCACCACCGTCCAGGAGCTCCTACGAGCAGTACTTC. It is translated as CASSPPSRSSYEQYF. Full variable domain (rest looked up from reference TRBV18 and TRBJ2-7): NAGVMQNPRHLVRRRGQEARLRCSPMKGHSHVYWYRQLPEEGLKFMVYLQKENIIDESGMPKERFSAEFPKEGPSILRIQQVVRGDSAAYFCASSPPSRSSYEQYFGPGTRLTVT.

Details on this clonotype: A junction end diverges from the germline sequence, so it may reflect a read error. The gene calls are TRBV2 and TRBJ1-5; D is unresolved. Germline V CDR1 and CDR2: SNHLY, FYNNEI. The CDR3 is 13 amino acids. The DNA of the CDR3 is TGTGCCAGCAGTAAAGCCGGGGATCAGCCCCAGCATTTT. It translates to CASSKAGDQPQHF. The whole variable domain, remainder taken from reference TRBV2 and TRBJ1-5, is EPEVTQTPSHQVTQMGQEVILRCVPISNHLYFYWYRQILGQKVEFLVSFYNNEISEKSEIFDDQFSVERPDGSNFTLKIRSTKLEDSAMYFCASSKAGDQPQHFGDGTRLSIL.

This clonotype was observed many times. The genes are TRBV28 and TRBJ2-2, with 8 bases matching TRBD1. V dropped 6 bases and J dropped 1; count of bases not matched to a gene: 4. CDR1 is MDHEN, CDR2 SYDVKM, per germline. This CDR3 comprises 15 residues. In DNA form, the CDR3 reads TGTGCCAGCAGCAAAGGACAGGGGAACACCGGGGAGCTGTTTTTT. This gives the protein CASSKGQGNTGELFF.

A few counts support this clonotype. CDR3 in DNA: TGTGCCAGCAGCCCGCTAGCGGGAGAAGATACGCAGTATTTT. It codes for CASSPLAGEDTQYF. The rearrangement joins TRBV12-3 or TRBV12-4 to TRBJ2-3; 10 bases map to TRBD2. Germline trimming cut 6 bases from V and 5 bases from J; bases unmatched to any gene: 5. This CDR3 is built from 14 residues.

The chain links TRBV6-2 or TRBV6-3 to TRBJ2-7, with 7 bases that match TRBD2. Germline loops: CDR1 MNHEY, CDR2 SVGEGT. J lost 3 bases, V lost 6 bases, and 29 bases had no gene match. This CDR3 is 21 amino acids long. The CDR3: CASRHSQGGHGRLAWLYEQYF. In DNA form, the CDR3 reads TGTGCCAGCAGACATAGTCAGGGAGGGCACGGGAGACTAGCTTGGCTCTACGAGCAGTACTTC.

This clonotype has at least ten counts. The genes are TRBV2 and TRBJ2-1; 9 positions match TRBD2. V was pared by 5 bases and J by 14 bases, with 4 bases of the junction left unmatched. Germline V gene sequence: CDR1 SNHLY, CDR2 FYNNEI. This CDR3 region has 11 residues. CDR3 DNA: TGTGCCAGCAGTCCTAAGCGGGAGGAGTTCTTC. Translation gives CASSPKREEFF. The full variable domain, with the rest looked up from reference TRBV2 and TRBJ2-1, is EPEVTQTPSHQVTQMGQEVILRCVPISNHLYFYWYRQILGQKVEFLVSFYNNEISEKSEIFDDQFSVERPDGSNFTLKIRSTKLEDSAMYFCASSPKREEFFGPGTRLTVL.

In its sample, this clonotype was seen many times. This chain uses TRBV24-1 with TRBJ2-3; D not resolved. V was clipped by 4 bases and J by 1 base, with 2 bases between them. Germline-derived CDR1 and CDR2 are KGHDR and SFDVKD. This CDR3 comprises 12 residues. The CDR3 nucleotides are TGTGCCACCAGTGAAGGCACAGATACGCAGTATTTT. It translates to CATSEGTDTQYF.